This T cell receptor beta chain was recorded in a study of OX40 agonist ivuxolimab in advanced cancers. Points from the study as a whole: On average, CD8+ T cells showed a greater number of expanded clones than CD4+.

The CDR3 extends over 15 amino acids. Germline CDR1 is MNHEY and CDR2 is SMNVEV (reference sequence). V lost 5 bases and J lost 5; bases outside the gene matches: 3. Sequenced by immunoSEQ multiplex PCR; TCRdb stores in-frame clones only, minus some. The sample has tens of thousands of clones; 90% to 95% are singletons. As concerns this clone: Its target is unknown.

Autoimmune disease history or systemic immunosuppression led to patient exclusion. This receptor was identified in an adult with an advanced solid tumor such as melanoma, head and neck, liver or kidney cancer. J is TRBJ2-1 and V is TRBV27, with 13 nucleotides matching TRBD2. The material was CD4+ or CD8+ T cells sorted from blood, obtained in a trial of the OX40 agonist ivuxolimab. The CDR3 DNA follows: TGTGCCAGCAGTCCCGGGACTAGCGGGAACAATGAGCAGTTCTTC. Its protein product is CASSPGTSGNNEQFF.